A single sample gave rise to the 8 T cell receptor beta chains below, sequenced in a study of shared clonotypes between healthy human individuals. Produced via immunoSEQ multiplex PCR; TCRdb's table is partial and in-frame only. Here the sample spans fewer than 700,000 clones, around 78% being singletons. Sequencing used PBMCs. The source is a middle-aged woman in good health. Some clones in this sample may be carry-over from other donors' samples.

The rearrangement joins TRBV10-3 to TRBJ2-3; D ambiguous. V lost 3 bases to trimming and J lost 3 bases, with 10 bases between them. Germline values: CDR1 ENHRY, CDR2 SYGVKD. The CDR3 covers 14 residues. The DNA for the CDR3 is TGTGCCATCAGTGAATCCGTGGAGACAGATACGCAGTATTTT. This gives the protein CAISESVETDTQYF.

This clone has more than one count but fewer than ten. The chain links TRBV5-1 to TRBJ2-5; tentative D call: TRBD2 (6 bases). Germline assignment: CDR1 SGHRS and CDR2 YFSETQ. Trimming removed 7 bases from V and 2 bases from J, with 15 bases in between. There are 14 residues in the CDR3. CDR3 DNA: TGCGCCAGCTCTCGGGGGTCCGGGCAAGAGACCCAGTACTTC. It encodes CASSRGSGQETQYF.

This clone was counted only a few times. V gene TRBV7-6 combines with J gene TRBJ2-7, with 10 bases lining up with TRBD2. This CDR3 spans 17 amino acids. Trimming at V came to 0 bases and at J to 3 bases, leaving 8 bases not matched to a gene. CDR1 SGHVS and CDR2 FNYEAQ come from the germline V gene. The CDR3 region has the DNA TGTGCCAGCAGCTTAGCTTCTTACAGGACTAGCGGCTACGAGCAGTACTTC. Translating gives CASSLASYRTSGYEQYF. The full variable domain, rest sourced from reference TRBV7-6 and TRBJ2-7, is GAGVSQSPRYKVTKRGQDVALRCDPISGHVSLYWYRQALGQGPEFLTYFNYEAQQDKSGLPNDRFSAERPEGSISTLTIQRTEQRDSAMYRCASSLASYRTSGYEQYFGPGTRLTVT.

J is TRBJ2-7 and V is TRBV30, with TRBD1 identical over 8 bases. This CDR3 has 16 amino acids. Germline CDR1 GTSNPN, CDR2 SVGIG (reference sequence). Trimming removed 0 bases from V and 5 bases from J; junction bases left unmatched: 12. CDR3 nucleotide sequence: TGTGCCTGGAGTGTAGGGTCCCAGGGGGCGTCTAACGAGCAGTACTTC. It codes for CAWSVGSQGASNEQYF.

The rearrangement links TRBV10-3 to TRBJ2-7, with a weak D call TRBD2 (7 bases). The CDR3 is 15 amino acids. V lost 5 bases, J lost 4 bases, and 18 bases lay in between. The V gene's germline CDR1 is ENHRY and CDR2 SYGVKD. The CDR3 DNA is TGTGCCATCAGTCCTCGGATAGGGGGGGCGTACGAGCAGTACTTC. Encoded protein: CAISPRIGGAYEQYF.

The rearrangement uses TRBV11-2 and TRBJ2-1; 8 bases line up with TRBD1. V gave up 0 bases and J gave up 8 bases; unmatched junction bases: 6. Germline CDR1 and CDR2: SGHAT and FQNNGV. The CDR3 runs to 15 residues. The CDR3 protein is CASSLERTGIHEQFF. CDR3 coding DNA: TGTGCCAGCAGCTTAGAACGGACAGGGATCCATGAGCAGTTCTTC.

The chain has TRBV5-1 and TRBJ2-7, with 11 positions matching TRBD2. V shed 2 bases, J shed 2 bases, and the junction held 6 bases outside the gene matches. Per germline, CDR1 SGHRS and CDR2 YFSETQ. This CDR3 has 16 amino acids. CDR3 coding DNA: TGCGCCAGCAGCTTAAATCTAGCGGGAGGCGCCTACGAGCAGTACTTC. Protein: CASSLNLAGGAYEQYF.

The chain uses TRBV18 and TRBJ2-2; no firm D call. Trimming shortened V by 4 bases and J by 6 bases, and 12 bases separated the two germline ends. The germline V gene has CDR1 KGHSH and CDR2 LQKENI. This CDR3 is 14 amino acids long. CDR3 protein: CASSRLPASGELFF. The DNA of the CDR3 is TGTGCCAGCTCACGACTTCCAGCTTCCGGGGAGCTGTTTTTT. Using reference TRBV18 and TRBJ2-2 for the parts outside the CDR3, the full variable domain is NAGVMQNPRHLVRRRGQEARLRCSPMKGHSHVYWYRQLPEEGLKFMVYLQKENIIDESGMPKERFSAEFPKEGPSILRIQQVVRGDSAAYFCASSRLPASGELFFGEGSRLTVL.